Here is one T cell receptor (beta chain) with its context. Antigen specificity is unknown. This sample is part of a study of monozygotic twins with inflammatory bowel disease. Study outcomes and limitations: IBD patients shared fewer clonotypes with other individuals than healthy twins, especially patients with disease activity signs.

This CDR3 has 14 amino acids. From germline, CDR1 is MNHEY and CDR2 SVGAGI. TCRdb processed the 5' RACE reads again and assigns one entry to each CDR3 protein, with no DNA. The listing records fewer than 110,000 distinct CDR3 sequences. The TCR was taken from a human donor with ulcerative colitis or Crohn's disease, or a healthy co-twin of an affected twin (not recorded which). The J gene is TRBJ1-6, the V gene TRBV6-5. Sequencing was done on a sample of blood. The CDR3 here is CASSYDWDNSPLHF.